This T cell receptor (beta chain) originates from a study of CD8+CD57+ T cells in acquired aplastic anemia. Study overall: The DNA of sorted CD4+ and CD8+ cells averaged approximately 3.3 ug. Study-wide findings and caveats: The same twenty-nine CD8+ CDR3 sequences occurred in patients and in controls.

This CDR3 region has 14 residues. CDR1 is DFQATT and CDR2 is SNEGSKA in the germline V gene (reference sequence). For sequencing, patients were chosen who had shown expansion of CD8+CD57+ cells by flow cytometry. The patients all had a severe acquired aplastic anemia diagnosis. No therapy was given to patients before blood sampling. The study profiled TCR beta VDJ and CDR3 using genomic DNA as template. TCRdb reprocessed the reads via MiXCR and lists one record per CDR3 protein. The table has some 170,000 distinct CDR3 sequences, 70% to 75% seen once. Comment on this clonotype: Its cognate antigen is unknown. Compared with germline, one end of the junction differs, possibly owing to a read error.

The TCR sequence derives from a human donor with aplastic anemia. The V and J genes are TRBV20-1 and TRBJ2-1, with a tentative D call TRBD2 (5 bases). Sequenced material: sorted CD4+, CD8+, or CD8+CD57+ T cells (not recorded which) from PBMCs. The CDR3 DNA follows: TGCAGTTGGACTCTCCCCAGCTCCTACAATGTGCAGTTCTTC. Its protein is CSWTLPSSYNVQFF.